This entry lists 10 T cell receptor beta chains sequenced from one sample in a study of T cell responses to AZD1222 COVID-19 vaccine. Using immunoSEQ multiplex PCR, the repertoire was profiled, and TCRdb retains in-frame clones only, with some absent. Counted here are 100,000 to 150,000 clones, approximately 85% occurring once; the ten biggest clones make up around 1.6%. The input for sequencing was peripheral blood, taken on day 0 of AZD1222 vaccination. The receptors here all came from an adult in good health.

This clone was picked up one time. The chain employs TRBV18 and TRBJ1-1; 11 bases map to TRBD1. The V gene's germline CDR1 is KGHSH and CDR2 LQKENI. The CDR3 totals 13 residues. Losses at the gene ends were 6 bases for V and 7 bases for J; bases not matched to a gene: 4. Here the CDR3 reads CASSGTGGGEAFF. The CDR3 DNA follows: TGTGCCAGCTCCGGGACAGGGGGTGGTGAAGCTTTCTTT.

This rearrangement joins TRBV10-2 to TRBJ2-7, with D possibly matching TRBD1 (6 bases). From germline, CDR1 is WSHSY and CDR2 SAAADI. This CDR3 has 16 residues. V was pared by 0 bases and J by 4 bases, with 16 bases between. The CDR3: CASSESGGHSMYEQYF. The CDR3 DNA is TGCGCCAGCAGTGAGTCAGGGGGACATTCGATGTACGAGCAGTACTTC.

This clone showed up just once. Different DNA sequences within this sample yield the same CDR3. This chain connects TRBV30 to TRBJ2-3; 12 nucleotides line up with TRBD2. Germline loops: CDR1 GTSNPN, CDR2 SVGIG (reference sequence). The CDR3 consists of 13 residues. The CDR3 region has the DNA TGTGTGGGGGAGGCTAGCGGGGGGGGTACGCAGTATTTT. Translation gives CVGEASGGGTQYF. Variable domain in full (rest from reference TRBV30 and TRBJ2-3): SQTIHQWPATLVQPVGSPLSLECTVEGTSNPNLYWYRQAAGRGLQLLFYSVGIGQISSEVPQNLSASRPQDRQFILSSKKLLLSDSGFYLCVGEASGGGTQYFGPGTRLTVL.

The V gene is TRBV5-1, the J gene TRBJ1-2; D remains ambiguous. CDR3 length equals 14 residues. The V end was cut by 0 bases, the J end by 5 bases, with 11 bases between. The germline CDR1 and CDR2 sequences are SGHRS and YFSETQ. For the CDR3, the DNA is TGCGCCAGCAGCTTGGGATCTGTTAGTTATGGCTACACCTTC. Its protein product is CASSLGSVSYGYTF.

V usage is TRBV9 and J usage is TRBJ2-1; 9 bases map to TRBD2. The CDR3 is 16 amino acids. The germline CDR1 and CDR2 sequences are SGDLS and YYNGEE. The J segment lost 9 bases and the V segment lost 0 bases, leaving 10 bases of the junction unmatched. The CDR3 spells CASSVAGSGGLGEQFF. The CDR3 coding sequence is TGTGCCAGCAGCGTAGCAGGTAGCGGGGGTCTAGGTGAGCAGTTCTTC. The variable domain in full, with the rest retrieved from reference TRBV9 and TRBJ2-1, is DSGVTQTPKHLITATGQRVTLRCSPRSGDLSVYWYQQSLDQGLQFLIQYYNGEERAKGNILERFSAQQFPDLHSELNLSSLELGDSALYFCASSVAGSGGLGEQFFGPGTRLTVL.

V and J are TRBV25-1 and TRBJ1-1; D is unclear. Germline lookup yields CDR1 MGHDK and CDR2 SYGVNS. V gave up 4 bases and J gave up 1 base, with 10 bases separating them. The length of the CDR3 is 14 residues. The CDR3 here is CASSGSRRNTEAFF. CDR3 DNA: TGTGCCAGCAGTGGCTCGCGGAGGAACACTGAAGCTTTCTTT.

This rearrangement joins TRBV5-1 to TRBJ1-6; D unclear. V was pared by 4 bases and J by 5 bases, with 4 bases between. This CDR3 has 12 amino acids. Germline V gives CDR1 SGHRS, CDR2 YFSETQ. In DNA form, the CDR3 reads TGCGCCAGCAGCCGAGATAATTCACCCCTCCACTTT. Translated: CASSRDNSPLHF.

This sequence joins TRBV24-1 and TRBJ1-4; possibly TRBD1 for D (5 bases). Germline V gives CDR1 KGHDR, CDR2 SFDVKD. V gave up 4 bases and J gave up 8 bases, with 16 bases separating them. The CDR3 spans 15 residues. The CDR3 here is CATSDWDGRREKLFF. DNA of the CDR3: TGTGCCACCAGTGACTGGGACGGTCGCCGCGAAAAACTGTTTTTT.

J is TRBJ1-6 and V is TRBV4-2, with D unresolved. The CDR3 is 13 amino acids. Germline V gene sequence: CDR1 LGHNA, CDR2 YNFKEQ. Between the trimmed V and J ends, which lost 1 base and 8 bases, there was a span of 6 bases. The CDR3 loop reads CASSQGRDSPLHF. Here the CDR3 DNA reads TGTGCCAGCAGCCAAGGACGGGATTCACCCCTCCACTTT.

J is TRBJ1-1 and V is TRBV24-1, with D tentatively TRBD1 (6 bases). The CDR3 totals 13 residues. V was pared by 7 bases and J by 0 bases, with 8 bases between. Germline V gives CDR1 KGHDR, CDR2 SFDVKD. CDR3 protein: CATRGQMNTEAFF. The DNA of the CDR3 is TGTGCCACCAGAGGACAGATGAACACTGAAGCTTTCTTT.